This passage covers 26 T cell receptor beta chains from one sample sequenced in a study of CD8 T cell repertoires and HIV-1 epitope variants. Clones were read by immunoSEQ multiplex PCR, and TCRdb kept only the in-frame ones, dropping some. The data contain several thousand clones, about 70% of them singletons. The antigens these receptors bind are not known. The source material was cultured CD8+ T cells derived from PBMCs. The source is a male donor with HIV.

The genes are TRBV27 and TRBJ2-7; maybe TRBD1 (6 bases). Germline CDR1 reads MNHEY; CDR2 reads SMNVEV (reference sequence). The CDR3 is 14 amino acids. Trimming removed 5 bases at V and 3 bases at J, with 14 bases between. The CDR3 nucleotides read TGTGCCAGCAGTCAGGGGCCAATTGGCTACGAGCAGTACTTC. It specifies CASSQGPIGYEQYF.

V gene TRBV27 combines with J gene TRBJ2-3, with D uncertain. Germline CDR1 MNHEY, CDR2 SMNVEV (reference sequence). Trimming shortened V by 4 bases and J by 0 bases, and 8 bases separated the two germline ends. The CDR3 runs to 14 residues. CDR3 coding DNA: TGTGCCAGCAGTTCGGCGGACAGCACAGATACGCAGTATTTT. This codes for CASSSADSTDTQYF.

The chain carries TRBV7-9 and TRBJ2-1; D gene ambiguous. This CDR3 has 15 residues. Trimming pared 1 base from V and 8 bases from J, leaving 15 bases between. Germline V gives CDR1 SEHNR, CDR2 FQNEAQ (reference sequence). DNA of the CDR3: TGTGCCAGCAGCTTAGGGTTAGCTAGTGGCCATGAGCAGTTCTTC. Protein product: CASSLGLASGHEQFF.

This chain connects TRBV6-1 to TRBJ2-2; 7 nucleotides match TRBD1. V was clipped by 5 bases and J by 3 bases; unmatched bases: 3. Germline-derived CDR1 and CDR2 are MNHNS and SASEGT. This CDR3 region has 14 residues. CDR3 loop: CASSLGQHTGELFF. In nucleotides, the CDR3 is TGTGCCAGCAGTCTGGGACAGCACACCGGGGAGCTGTTTTTT.

This clone was picked up one time. This chain connects TRBV5-6 to TRBJ1-5, with D perhaps TRBD1 (6 bases). Trimming took off 6 bases at V and 0 bases at J, with 16 bases between the two ends. Germline V gene lookup returns CDR1 SGHDT and CDR2 YYEEEE. CDR3 length: 16 residues. The CDR3 bases are TGTGCCAGCAACAAGGGGGTTTTTGATAGCAATCAGCCCCAGCATTTT. Translated: CASNKGVFDSNQPQHF.

The J gene is TRBJ2-7, the V gene TRBV5-5; TRBD2 aligns across 7 bases. V was clipped by 6 bases and J by 4 bases; unmatched bases: 7. From germline, CDR1 is SGHKS and CDR2 YYEKEE (reference sequence). The CDR3 runs 13 residues. The CDR3 loop is CASTETSAYEQYF. CDR3 bases: TGTGCCAGCACCGAAACTAGCGCGTACGAGCAGTACTTC.

This clone was picked up one time. V and J are TRBV7-2 and TRBJ2-5; 9 nucleotides match TRBD2. The last part of the DNA fits TRBJ2-7 better; the J call may be wrong. The CDR3 length is 15 residues. Germline loops: CDR1 SGHTA, CDR2 FQGNSA. Written as DNA, the CDR3 is TGTGCCAGCAGCCCGTCCGCGGGAGGGTCCTACGAGCAGTACTTC. Its protein is CASSPSAGGSYEQYF.

V and J are TRBV27 and TRBJ2-7; tentatively, D is TRBD1 (5 bases). Per germline, CDR1 MNHEY and CDR2 SMNVEV (reference sequence). V lost 5 bases, J lost 6 bases, and 14 bases lay in between. This CDR3 is built from 13 residues. CDR3 in amino acids: CASSMTVTLEQYF. CDR3 coding DNA: TGTGCCAGCAGTATGACAGTTACCCTCGAGCAGTACTTC.

The rearrangement uses TRBV28 and TRBJ1-1; no clear D. V dropped 6 bases and J dropped 1 base, with 3 bases sitting between them. CDR3 size: 11 residues. From germline, CDR1 is MDHEN and CDR2 SYDVKM. The CDR3 region has the DNA TGTGCCAGCAGAAGGAACACTGAAGCTTTCTTT. It encodes CASRRNTEAFF.

The genes are TRBV13 and TRBJ2-3, with TRBD2 matching over 10 bases. Unmatched junction bases numbered 3, after V lost 4 bases and J lost 2 bases. This CDR3 has 15 amino acids. Germline CDR1 reads PRHDT; CDR2 reads FYEKMQ (reference sequence). The CDR3 reads CASSSSGSPTDTQYF. DNA for the CDR3: TGTGCCAGCAGCTCTAGCGGGAGTCCCACAGATACGCAGTATTTT.

The chain carries TRBV9 and TRBJ1-6; no definite D call. From germline, CDR1 is SGDLS and CDR2 YYNGEE. The length of the CDR3 is 17 residues. V was cut by 0 bases and J by 4 bases, with 14 bases left in between. The DNA for the CDR3 is TGTGCCAGCAGCGTAGGTGAGGGCCAGCCTTATAATTCACCCCTCCACTTT. Translating it yields CASSVGEGQPYNSPLHF.

The CDR3 protein is CASSERTGGDTEAFF. As DNA, the CDR3 is TGTGCCAGCAGTGAACGGACAGGGGGGGACACTGAAGCTTTCTTT. The chain employs TRBV28 and TRBJ1-1; 10 positions agree with TRBD1. V dropped 5 bases and J dropped 3; count of bases not matched to a gene: 6. Germline loops: CDR1 MDHEN, CDR2 SYDVKM. CDR3 length: 15 residues.

The gene calls are TRBV4-1 and TRBJ1-4; TRBD1 is a possible D gene (5 bases). Germline-derived CDR1 and CDR2 are MGHRA and YSYEKL. The CDR3 runs to 15 residues. The V gene lost 4 bases and the J gene lost 6 bases, with 15 bases spanning the gap. In DNA, the CDR3 is TGCGCCAGCAGCCGTCTTCAGGGTGAGGATGAAAAACTGTTTTTT. This codes for CASSRLQGEDEKLFF.

This chain joins TRBV28 and TRBJ2-2; D gene unclear. Germline V gene lookup returns CDR1 MDHEN and CDR2 SYDVKM. The CDR3 contains 15 residues. V lost 7 bases to trimming and J lost 4 bases, with 16 bases between them. The CDR3 coding sequence is TGTGCCAGCACCCCCATCCGGGCCTCCACCGGGGAGCTGTTTTTT. Translation gives CASTPIRASTGELFF.

This chain connects TRBV5-6 to TRBJ2-5; D may be TRBD1 or TRBD2 (5 bases each). The CDR3 spans 14 residues. The V gene's germline CDR1 is SGHDT and CDR2 YYEEEE. V was shortened by 4 bases and J by 1 base, with 11 bases between the two germline ends. CDR3 sequence: CASSPWGIQETQYF. The CDR3 coding sequence is TGTGCCAGCAGCCCCTGGGGGATCCAAGAGACCCAGTACTTC.

This clone was found once. CDR3 loop: CASSPEGRGHNEQFF. The CDR3, as DNA: TGCGCCAGCAGCCCGGAGGGCAGGGGTCACAATGAGCAGTTCTTC. This chain joins TRBV5-1 and TRBJ2-1, with D perhaps TRBD1 or TRBD2 (6 bases each). Between the trimmed V and J ends, which lost 4 bases and 5 bases, there was a span of 16 bases. Germline values: CDR1 SGHRS, CDR2 YFSETQ. This CDR3 is built from 15 residues. The full variable domain, completed using reference TRBV5-1 and TRBJ2-1, is KAGVTQTPRYLIKTRGQQVTLSCSPISGHRSVSWYQQTPGQGLQFLFEYFSETQRNKGNFPGRFSGRQFSNSRSEMNVSTLELGDSALYLCASSPEGRGHNEQFFGPGTRLTVL.

This chain connects TRBV2 to TRBJ1-2; 9 nucleotides match TRBD1. The CDR3 is 14 amino acids. The ends lost 6 bases at V and 6 bases at J; junction bases unmatched: 8. CDR1 and CDR2 from the germline V gene are SNHLY and FYNNEI. This chain's CDR3 is CASRGTGRGDGYTF. The CDR3 region has the DNA TGTGCCAGCAGGGGGACAGGGCGTGGGGATGGCTACACCTTC.

The rearrangement uses TRBV27 and TRBJ2-2; 7 bases are shared with TRBD1. CDR3 length equals 14 residues. With 5 bases clipped from V and 4 bases from J, the junction kept 4 bases outside the gene matches. Germline V gene lookup returns CDR1 MNHEY and CDR2 SMNVEV (reference sequence). The CDR3 DNA reads as TGTGCCAGCAGTGACGGGACAGCCACCGGGGAGCTGTTTTTT. Its protein is CASSDGTATGELFF.

V and J are TRBV6-6 and TRBJ2-3; D not resolved. Germline CDR1 and CDR2: MNHNY and SVGAGI (reference sequence). The CDR3 covers 13 residues. V shed 2 bases and J shed 4 bases, with 7 bases lying between them. The CDR3 DNA follows: TGTGCCAGCAGTTACACGATCCCAGATACGCAGTATTTT. It codes for CASSYTIPDTQYF.

CDR3 residues: CASSLVLNDPYNEQFF. CDR3 sequence (DNA): TGTGCCAGCAGCTTAGTCCTTAATGACCCATACAATGAGCAGTTCTTC. The J gene is TRBJ2-1, the V gene TRBV7-9, with D unresolved. The germline V and J ends were trimmed by 1 base and 4 bases, with 14 bases remaining between them. CDR3 length: 16 amino acids. The germline gives CDR1 SEHNR, CDR2 FQNEAQ (reference sequence).

This rearrangement joins TRBV27 to TRBJ2-7; D call uncertain. The V and J ends lost 5 bases and 0 bases respectively, with 11 bases between them. The CDR3 is 14 residues long. Germline V CDR1 and CDR2: MNHEY, SMNVEV (reference sequence). CDR3: CASSEIASSYEQYF. Here the CDR3 DNA reads TGTGCCAGCAGTGAGATTGCAAGCTCCTACGAGCAGTACTTC.

This clone turned up a few times. This rearrangement joins TRBV5-6 to TRBJ1-1; a possible D gene is TRBD1 (5 bases). The V end was cut by 4 bases, the J end by 7 bases, with 14 bases between. The CDR3 is made up of 13 amino acids. The germline V gene has CDR1 SGHDT and CDR2 YYEEEE. The CDR3 nucleotides read TGTGCCAGCAGCCCCGGGGACGGCCGTGAAGCTTTCTTT. This codes for CASSPGDGREAFF.

This chain's CDR3 is CASSTHAGLAESSYEQYF. The CDR3 DNA follows: TGTGCCAGTAGTACTCACGCTGGACTAGCGGAAAGCTCCTACGAGCAGTACTTC. V is TRBV19 and J is TRBJ2-7; 10 nucleotides match TRBD2. CDR1 is LNHDA, CDR2 SQIVND, per germline (reference sequence). This CDR3 region has 18 residues. V lost 4 bases, J lost 0 bases, and 12 bases stayed unmatched.

V and J are TRBV7-2 and TRBJ2-7; TRBD2 agrees at 8 bases. With 2 bases clipped from V and 5 bases from J, the junction kept 8 bases outside the gene matches. This CDR3 spans 15 amino acids. Germline V gives CDR1 SGHTA, CDR2 FQGNSA. The CDR3 nucleotides are TGTGCCAGCAGCTTAATAAGCGGGAGTTCTCACGAGCAGTACTTC. This encodes CASSLISGSSHEQYF.

This chain links TRBV7-8 with TRBJ2-7; TRBD2 aligns across 11 bases. Germline CDR1 and CDR2: SGHVS and FQNEAQ. V shed 1 base and J 3 bases; nucleotides not matched to a gene: 8. This CDR3 comprises 17 residues. CDR3 protein: CASSLVLAGARNYEQYF. As DNA, the CDR3 is TGTGCCAGCAGCTTAGTACTAGCGGGGGCCAGAAACTACGAGCAGTACTTC.

The chain has TRBV11-2 and TRBJ1-1; D is perhaps TRBD1 (5 bases). CDR3 size: 12 residues. V was pared by 4 bases and J by 5 bases, with 8 bases between. Germline V gene data show CDR1 as SGHAT and CDR2 as FQNNGV. CDR3 coding DNA: TGTGCCAGCAGCTCCTGGGGGACTGAAGCTTTCTTT. This translates into CASSSWGTEAFF.